This T cell receptor beta chain derives from a study of beta chain features in type 1 diabetes. Expressed TCRB transcripts got sequenced, as all isolated RNA was reverse transcribed. An average of approximately 4 million reads was obtained for naive, central memory and regulatory T cell samples. Using immunoSEQ multiplex PCR, the repertoire was profiled, and TCRdb retains in-frame clones only, with some absent. The sample holds some 140,000 clones; around 8.7% are singletons and the top ten take 0.6% to 0.8%. The CDR3 sequence is 16 residues long. Germline CDR1 and CDR2: LGHNA and YSLEER. The V and J ends lost 2 bases and 3 bases, in that order; junction bases with no gene match: 7.

The specimen sequenced was central memory CD4+ T cells from blood. The chain carries TRBV4-3 and TRBJ2-3; 8 bases agree with TRBD1. This TCR came from a man younger than 30 in good health. In DNA form, the CDR3 reads TGCGCCAGCAGCCAAAATCCGGGACAGGCTACAGATACGCAGTATTTT. Translation: CASSQNPGQATDTQYF.